The subject of this entry is one TCR beta chain. Assay: immunoSEQ multiplex PCR; the TCRdb copy retains only in-frame clones and omits some. The sample comprises 500,000 to 550,000 clones, more than 75% of which are singletons, and more than 0.01% rests with the top ten. This entry is derived from a study of shared T cell receptors in the human thymus. CDR3 length: 16 amino acids. Germline CDR1 SQVTM, CDR2 ANQGSEA. V gave up 4 bases and J gave up 5 bases; unmatched junction bases: 10. These sequences were also reported in another study, on human thymus T cells. As that report states: From resections taken during corrective heart surgery, the thymus tissue was obtained. In unrelated individuals, thymic repertoires overlapped highly, according to related research.

The clonotype comes from a boy under two years old with a congenital heart defect. Sequenced material: thymocytes. The chain has TRBV29-1 and TRBJ2-5; 13 nucleotides line up with TRBD2. The CDR3 is CSVGTSGSLISETQYF. The CDR3 bases are TGCAGCGTTGGGACTAGCGGGAGCCTTATAAGCGAGACCCAGTACTTC.